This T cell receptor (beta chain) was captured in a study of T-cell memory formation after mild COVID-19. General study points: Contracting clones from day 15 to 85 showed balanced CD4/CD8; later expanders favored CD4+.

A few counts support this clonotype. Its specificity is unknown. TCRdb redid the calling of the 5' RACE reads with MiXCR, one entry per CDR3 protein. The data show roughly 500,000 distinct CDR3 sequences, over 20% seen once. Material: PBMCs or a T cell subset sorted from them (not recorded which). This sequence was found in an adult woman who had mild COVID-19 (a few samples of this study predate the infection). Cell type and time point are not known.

CDR3 in DNA: TGTGCCAGCAGCCCCTTCTCGGGCGATAATTCACCCCTCCACTTT. Its protein product is CASSPFSGDNSPLHF. The rearrangement links TRBV7-9 to TRBJ1-6; D unresolved. V was shortened by 5 bases and J by 5 bases, with 13 bases between the two germline ends. The CDR3 is 15 residues long. Germline V gives CDR1 SEHNR, CDR2 FQNEAQ (reference sequence).